A few counts support the clone carrying this TCR beta chain. Its antigen remains unidentified. The data were taken from a study of T cells after yellow fever vaccination. This CDR3 is built from 13 residues. The ends were cut back, 2 bases at V and 12 bases at J, with 14 bases in the middle. Germline V gene data show CDR1 as SGHRS and CDR2 as YFSETQ. General observations from the study: From the bulk population, abundant clonotypes could contaminate and appear within FACS-sorted repertoires.

TCRdb reprocessed the 5' RACE reads with MiXCR, giving one entry per CDR3 protein. The sample includes about 580,000 distinct CDR3 sequences, about 17% seen only once; the top ten take approximately 15%. The TCR was taken from a man aged 18 to 29 who received the YFV17D yellow fever vaccine. Sample: PBMCs, taken around 5 days after the first yellow fever vaccination. This chain connects TRBV5-1 to TRBJ1-4; the D gene is possibly TRBD1 (5 bases). DNA of the CDR3: TGCGCCAGCAGCTTTACACCGGGGGAGCAACTGTTTTTT. This codes for CASSFTPGEQLFF.